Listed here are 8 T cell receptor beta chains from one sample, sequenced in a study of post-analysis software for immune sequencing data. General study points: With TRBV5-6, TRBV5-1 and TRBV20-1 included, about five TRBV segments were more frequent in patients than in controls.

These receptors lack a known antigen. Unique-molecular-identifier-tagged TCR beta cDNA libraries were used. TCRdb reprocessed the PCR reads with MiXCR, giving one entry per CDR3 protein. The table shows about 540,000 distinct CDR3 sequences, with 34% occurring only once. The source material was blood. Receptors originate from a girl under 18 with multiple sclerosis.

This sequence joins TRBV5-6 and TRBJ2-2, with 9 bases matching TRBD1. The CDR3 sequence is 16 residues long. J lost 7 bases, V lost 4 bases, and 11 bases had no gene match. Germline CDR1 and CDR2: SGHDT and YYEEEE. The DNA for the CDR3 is TGTGCCAGCAGCCCAGCACAGGGGGCGCGAAGCGGGGAGCTGTTTTTT. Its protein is CASSPAQGARSGELFF.

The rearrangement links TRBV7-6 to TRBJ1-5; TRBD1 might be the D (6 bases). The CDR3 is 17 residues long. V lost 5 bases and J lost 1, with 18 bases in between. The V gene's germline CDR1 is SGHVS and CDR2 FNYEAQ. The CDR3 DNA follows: TGTGCCAGCAGCCTCCTACCTCCAGGGGTAAGCAATCAGCCCCAGCATTTT. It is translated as CASSLLPPGVSNQPQHF.

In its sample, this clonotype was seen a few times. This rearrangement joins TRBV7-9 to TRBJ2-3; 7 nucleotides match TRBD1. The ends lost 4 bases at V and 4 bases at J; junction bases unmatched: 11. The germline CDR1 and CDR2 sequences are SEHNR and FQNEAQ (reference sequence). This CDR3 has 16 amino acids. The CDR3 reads CASSWTGASNPDTQYF. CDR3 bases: TGTGCCAGCAGCTGGACAGGAGCATCCAACCCAGATACGCAGTATTTT.

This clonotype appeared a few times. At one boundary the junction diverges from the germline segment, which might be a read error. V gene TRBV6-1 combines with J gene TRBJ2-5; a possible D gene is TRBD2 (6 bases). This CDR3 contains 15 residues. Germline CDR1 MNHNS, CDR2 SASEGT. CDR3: CASSELGGWQEAQYF. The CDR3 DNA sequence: TGTGCCAGCAGTGAACTTGGGGGGTGGCAAGAGGCCCAGTACTTC.

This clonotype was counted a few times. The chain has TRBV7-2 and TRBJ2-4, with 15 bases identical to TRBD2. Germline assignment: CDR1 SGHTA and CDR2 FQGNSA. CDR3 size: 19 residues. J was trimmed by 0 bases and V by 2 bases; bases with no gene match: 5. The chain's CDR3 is CASSLWGTSGGRAKNIQYF. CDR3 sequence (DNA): TGTGCCAGCAGCTTATGGGGGACTAGCGGGGGGCGAGCCAAAAACATTCAGTACTTC.

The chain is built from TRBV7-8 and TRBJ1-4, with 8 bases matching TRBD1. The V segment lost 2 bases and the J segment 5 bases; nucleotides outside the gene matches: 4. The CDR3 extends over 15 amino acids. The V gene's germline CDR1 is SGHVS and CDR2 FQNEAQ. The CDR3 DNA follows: TGTGCCAGCAGCTTAAGGACAGGGCGGAATGAAAAACTGTTTTTT. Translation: CASSLRTGRNEKLFF. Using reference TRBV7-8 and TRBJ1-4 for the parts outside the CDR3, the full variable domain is GAGVSQSPRYKVAKRGQDVALRCDPISGHVSLFWYQQALGQGPEFLTYFQNEAQLDKSGLPSDRFFAERPEGSVSTLKIQRTQQEDSAVYLCASSLRTGRNEKLFFGSGTQLSVL.

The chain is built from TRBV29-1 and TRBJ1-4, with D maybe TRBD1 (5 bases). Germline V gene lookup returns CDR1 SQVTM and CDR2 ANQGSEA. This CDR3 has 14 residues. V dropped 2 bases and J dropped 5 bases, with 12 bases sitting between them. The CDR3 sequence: CSVESDSVNEKLFF. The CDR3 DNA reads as TGCAGCGTTGAAAGCGACAGTGTAAATGAAAAACTGTTTTTT.

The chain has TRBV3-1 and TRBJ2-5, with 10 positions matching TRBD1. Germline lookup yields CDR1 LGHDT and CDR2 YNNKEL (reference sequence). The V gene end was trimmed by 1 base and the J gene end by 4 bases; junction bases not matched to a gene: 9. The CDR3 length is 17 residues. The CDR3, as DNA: TGTGCCAGCAGCCAAGCTCGGGACAGGGGATGGGGAGAGACCCAGTACTTC. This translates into CASSQARDRGWGETQYF.